These 3 T cell receptor beta chains share one sample of origin, sequenced in a study of immune heterogeneity within non-small cell lung tumors. Template material comprised bulk tumor genomic DNA at 450 to 650 ng per sample. Multiple widely separated biopsies were taken from each primary tumor at surgery. Enrolled individuals presented with untreated, newly diagnosed non-small cell lung cancer and received curative surgery. The TCR beta CDR3 region was amplified by multiplex PCR employing 32 V and 13 J primers. TCRdb ran MiXCR on the multiplex PCR reads and lists one entry per CDR3 protein. The sample contains about 9,600 distinct CDR3 sequences, approximately 26% of which appear only once. Material: lung tumor tissue. The receptors originated from a woman in her fifties or sixties with non-small cell lung cancer.

This clonotype is medium-sized within its sample. The chain links TRBV28 to TRBJ2-7; D may be TRBD1 or TRBD2 (5 bases each). V lost 8 bases and J 0 bases, leaving 14 bases between the germline ends. CDR1 and CDR2 from the germline V gene are MDHEN and SYDVKM. The CDR3 is 14 amino acids. The CDR3 here is CASLGSGSSYEQYF. The CDR3, as DNA: TGTGCCAGCCTCGGGTCAGGGAGCTCCTACGAGCAGTACTTC.

In its sample, this clonotype was seen a few times. The chain carries TRBV7-9 and TRBJ2-1, with 11 bases that match TRBD2. The CDR3 spans 18 residues. The V gene end was trimmed by 5 bases and the J gene end by 1 base; junction bases not matched to a gene: 10. CDR1 and CDR2 (germline): SEHNR, FQNEAQ (reference sequence). The chain's CDR3 is CASSPNETSGASYNEQFF. For the CDR3, the DNA is TGTGCCAGCAGCCCCAATGAGACTAGCGGGGCTTCCTACAATGAGCAGTTCTTC.

This clonotype occurred many times. This chain connects TRBV28 to TRBJ2-1, with D possibly matching TRBD2 (7 bases). Germline values: CDR1 MDHEN, CDR2 SYDVKM. V lost 5 bases to trimming and J lost 8 bases, with 16 bases between them. There are 14 residues in the CDR3. CDR3 amino acids: CASSKPGGGDEQFF. The CDR3 region has the DNA TGTGCCAGCAGTAAGCCGGGGGGCGGGGATGAGCAGTTCTTC.